The rows below give T cell receptor beta chains drawn from one sample of a study of CD8 T cells in Susac syndrome. TCRdb re-derived calls from the immunoSEQ multiplex PCR reads in MiXCR, one entry per CDR3 protein. The sample lists almost 450,000 distinct CDR3 sequences, more than 80% seen once, with roughly 0.11% in the top ten. Sequencing was performed on CD8+ T cells from PBMCs. These TCRs come from a human donor with multiple sclerosis. CDR3s include the opening cysteine and the closing phenylalanine or tryptophan. Fields, in order: D gene, J gene, V gene, clone size, CDR3 DNA, CDR3 protein. A D gene is named only where the DNA matches it firmly. Some rows mark clone size as missing; the rest say once, few, many or name a class of expanded clone.

d_call: NA; j_call: TRBJ2-6; v_call: TRBV6-1; clone_size: few; cdr3_nt: TGTGCCAGCAGTAAAAGGGCTGGGGCCAACGTCCTGACTTTC; cdr3_aa: CASSKRAGANVLTF
d_call: NA; j_call: TRBJ2-7; v_call: TRBV6-1; clone_size: NA; cdr3_nt: TGTGCCAGCAGTGAAGGGACCGGCGTGTACGAGCAGTACTTC; cdr3_aa: CASSEGTGVYEQYF
d_call: TRBD2; j_call: TRBJ2-7; v_call: TRBV4-1; clone_size: NA; cdr3_nt: TGCGCCAGCAGCCAGGTAGCGGGGGGCAGCTCCTACGAGCAGTACTTC; cdr3_aa: CASSQVAGGSSYEQYF
d_call: TRBD1; j_call: TRBJ1-5; v_call: TRBV27; clone_size: NA; cdr3_nt: TGTGCCAGCAGTCCAGCAGGGGGCAGTCAGCCCCAGCATTTT; cdr3_aa: CASSPAGGSQPQHF
d_call: NA; j_call: TRBJ2-7; v_call: TRBV6-1; clone_size: NA; cdr3_nt: TGTGCCAGCAGAGGCGTCCCGTACGGGGACGAGCAGTACTTC; cdr3_aa: CASRGVPYGDEQYF
d_call: NA; j_call: TRBJ1-2; v_call: TRBV7-9; clone_size: NA; cdr3_nt: TGTGCCAGCAGCCCCCCGGCGGGCCGCGCTGGATATGGCTACACCTTC; cdr3_aa: CASSPPAGRAGYGYTF
d_call: NA; j_call: TRBJ2-7; v_call: TRBV27; clone_size: few; cdr3_nt: TGTGCCAGCAGTTTAGAAGGGCGCGAGCAGTACTTC; cdr3_aa: CASSLEGREQYF
d_call: TRBD1; j_call: TRBJ2-5; v_call: TRBV11-2; clone_size: NA; cdr3_nt: TGTGCCAGCAGTCCCCCAGGGGGCCAAGAGACCCAGTACTTC; cdr3_aa: CASSPPGGQETQYF
d_call: TRBD2; j_call: TRBJ2-1; v_call: TRBV5-5; clone_size: once; cdr3_nt: TGTGCCAGCAGCATTCCGGGACTAGCGGGGAAGCATGAGCAGTTCTTC; cdr3_aa: CASSIPGLAGKHEQFF
d_call: NA; j_call: TRBJ1-3; v_call: TRBV20-1; clone_size: NA; cdr3_nt: TGCAATGCTAGACCATTTGTGACAGTCGGCTCTGGAAACACCATATATTTT; cdr3_aa: CNARPFVTVGSGNTIYF
d_call: NA; j_call: TRBJ1-5; v_call: TRBV6-1; clone_size: NA; cdr3_nt: TGTGCCAGCAGTGAAACAGCTAAGAGCAATCAGCCCCAGCATTTT; cdr3_aa: CASSETAKSNQPQHF
d_call: NA; j_call: TRBJ2-5; v_call: TRBV7-9; clone_size: few; cdr3_nt: TGTGCCAGCAGCCCGACTAGTGAGGAGACCCAGTACTTC; cdr3_aa: CASSPTSEETQYF
d_call: NA; j_call: TRBJ1-1; v_call: TRBV10-3; clone_size: NA; cdr3_nt: TGTGCCATCAGTGAGTCGATCCAGCTCATGAACACTGAAGCTTTCTTT; cdr3_aa: CAISESIQLMNTEAFF
d_call: NA; j_call: TRBJ2-7; v_call: TRBV10-2; clone_size: once; cdr3_nt: TGCGCCAGCAGTGACCCGGCTAAGGTCCTTTACTACGAGCAGTACTTC; cdr3_aa: CASSDPAKVLYYEQYF
d_call: NA; j_call: TRBJ1-6; v_call: TRBV20-1; clone_size: NA; cdr3_nt: TGCAGTGCCCAGGACGCCTATAATTCACCCCTCCACTTT; cdr3_aa: CSAQDAYNSPLHF
d_call: NA; j_call: TRBJ2-3; v_call: TRBV19; clone_size: NA; cdr3_nt: TGTGCCAGTAGTATAGAGGAAGGGTACTCTAGCACAGATACGCAGTATTTT; cdr3_aa: CASSIEEGYSSTDTQYF
d_call: NA; j_call: TRBJ2-2; v_call: TRBV9; clone_size: NA; cdr3_nt: TGTGCCAGCAGCGATCCCGGAGGGGGGAACACCGGGGAGCTGTTTTTT; cdr3_aa: CASSDPGGGNTGELFF
d_call: TRBD1; j_call: TRBJ2-6; v_call: TRBV7-8; clone_size: NA; cdr3_nt: TGTGCCAGCAGCTTACCGGGACAGTACTCTGGGGCCAACGTCCTGACTTTC; cdr3_aa: CASSLPGQYSGANVLTF
d_call: NA; j_call: TRBJ2-5; v_call: TRBV2; clone_size: NA; cdr3_nt: TGTGCCAGCAGTGATCTGCGGGAGACCCAGTACTTC; cdr3_aa: CASSDLRETQYF
d_call: NA; j_call: TRBJ1-4; v_call: TRBV23-1; clone_size: once; cdr3_nt: TGCGCCAGCACTCCCGCAGGTCGCAGGGCCGAAGCAACTAATGAAAAACTGTTTTTT; cdr3_aa: CASTPAGRRAEATNEKLFF
d_call: NA; j_call: TRBJ2-3; v_call: TRBV27; clone_size: NA; cdr3_nt: TGTGCCAGCGCCCCGAGTGGCGGGGCCACAGATACGCAGTATTTT; cdr3_aa: CASAPSGGATDTQYF
d_call: NA; j_call: TRBJ1-1; v_call: TRBV27; clone_size: NA; cdr3_nt: TGTGCCAGCGGACTCGGGACAACTGAAGCTTTCTTT; cdr3_aa: CASGLGTTEAFF
d_call: NA; j_call: TRBJ1-1; v_call: TRBV4-1; clone_size: NA; cdr3_nt: TGCGCCAGCAGCCAAGAGTCCGCGGGGGTGCTTGGGAACACTGAAGCTTTCTTT; cdr3_aa: CASSQESAGVLGNTEAFF
d_call: NA; j_call: TRBJ1-2; v_call: TRBV28; clone_size: NA; cdr3_nt: TGTGCCAGCAGAGTTTGGGGGACGGCCAAATTTCTTAACTATGGCTACACCTTC; cdr3_aa: CASRVWGTAKFLNYGYTF
d_call: TRBD1; j_call: TRBJ1-5; v_call: TRBV7-8; clone_size: NA; cdr3_nt: TGTGCCAGCAGCCATCGGGACAGAACCAAGGAATCTGAGCCCCAGCATTTT; cdr3_aa: CASSHRDRTKESEPQHF
d_call: NA; j_call: TRBJ2-5; v_call: TRBV2; clone_size: NA; cdr3_nt: TGTGCCAGCAGTGAAGAGGTCGACGGGGGTTCTACTGAGACCCAGTACTTC; cdr3_aa: CASSEEVDGGSTETQYF
d_call: NA; j_call: TRBJ1-1; v_call: TRBV28; clone_size: NA; cdr3_nt: TGTGCCAGCAGTTCCCTGGAATACACTGAAGCTTTCTTT; cdr3_aa: CASSSLEYTEAFF
d_call: TRBD1; j_call: TRBJ2-5; v_call: TRBV6-1; clone_size: NA; cdr3_nt: TGTGCCAGCAGTGATGGGGACAGATTCCAAGAGACCCAGTACTTC; cdr3_aa: CASSDGDRFQETQYF
d_call: NA; j_call: TRBJ2-5; v_call: TRBV20-1; clone_size: NA; cdr3_nt: TGCAGTCTGGGGGTTGGGGAGACCCAGTACTTC; cdr3_aa: CSLGVGETQYF
d_call: TRBD2; j_call: TRBJ2-3; v_call: TRBV6-5; clone_size: NA; cdr3_nt: TGTGCCGCCAGTCTGAGCGGGGAGACAGATACGCAGTATTTT; cdr3_aa: CAASLSGETDTQYF
d_call: NA; j_call: TRBJ2-1; v_call: TRBV5-4; clone_size: NA; cdr3_nt: TGTGCCAGCAGCTTGGGGCCGAGTGGGTACAATGAGCAGTTCTTC; cdr3_aa: CASSLGPSGYNEQFF
d_call: NA; j_call: TRBJ2-2; v_call: TRBV7-3; clone_size: NA; cdr3_nt: TGTGCCAGCAGGTTACACACCGGGGAGCTGTTTTTT; cdr3_aa: CASRLHTGELFF
d_call: NA; j_call: TRBJ1-1; v_call: TRBV7-4; clone_size: NA; cdr3_nt: TGTGCCAGCAGCTTAAGGGGCACTGAAGCTTTCTTT; cdr3_aa: CASSLRGTEAFF
d_call: TRBD1; j_call: TRBJ2-7; v_call: TRBV5-4; clone_size: NA; cdr3_nt: TGTGCCAGCAGCTTACTAACCGGGACAGGGTCCTACGAGCAGTACTTC; cdr3_aa: CASSLLTGTGSYEQYF
d_call: NA; j_call: TRBJ1-4; v_call: TRBV5-1; clone_size: NA; cdr3_nt: TGCGCCAGCAGCACTGGTGAGGGAGGCGGAGAAAAACTGTTTTTT; cdr3_aa: CASSTGEGGGEKLFF
d_call: NA; j_call: TRBJ2-2; v_call: TRBV12-3/TRBV12-4; clone_size: NA; cdr3_nt: TGTGCCAGCAGTCCTACTCACCCACGCACCGGGGAGCTGTTTTTT; cdr3_aa: CASSPTHPRTGELFF
d_call: TRBD1; j_call: TRBJ2-3; v_call: TRBV2; clone_size: NA; cdr3_nt: TGTGCCAGCAGTGAAGCGCTTTGGACAGGGGGCGAGGCAGATACGCAGTATTTT; cdr3_aa: CASSEALWTGGEADTQYF
d_call: NA; j_call: TRBJ1-4; v_call: TRBV7-9; clone_size: NA; cdr3_nt: TGTGCCAGCAGCATTCGAAGGGATGAAAAACTGTTTTTT; cdr3_aa: CASSIRRDEKLFF
d_call: NA; j_call: TRBJ2-2; v_call: TRBV12-3/TRBV12-4; clone_size: few; cdr3_nt: TGTGCCAGCAGTTTCGGGGGCGGGGAGCTGTTTTTT; cdr3_aa: CASSFGGGELFF
d_call: TRBD1; j_call: TRBJ1-1; v_call: TRBV27; clone_size: NA; cdr3_nt: TGTGCCAGCAGTTTATCAAGACAGGGCTTTGGTGAAGCTTTCTTT; cdr3_aa: CASSLSRQGFGEAFF
d_call: NA; j_call: TRBJ1-4; v_call: TRBV2; clone_size: NA; cdr3_nt: TGTGCCACCAGGAAGAACGAGGCAACTAATGAAAAACTGTTTTTT; cdr3_aa: CATRKNEATNEKLFF
d_call: NA; j_call: TRBJ2-7; v_call: TRBV27; clone_size: NA; cdr3_nt: TGTGCCAGCAGTTCCATAGCTGCCCCCTACGAGCAGTACTTC; cdr3_aa: CASSSIAAPYEQYF
d_call: NA; j_call: TRBJ2-5; v_call: TRBV2; clone_size: NA; cdr3_nt: TGTGCCAGCAGTGATTGGGGTAGTGAGACCCAGTACTTC; cdr3_aa: CASSDWGSETQYF
d_call: TRBD2; j_call: TRBJ2-5; v_call: TRBV3-1; clone_size: NA; cdr3_nt: TGTGCCAGCAGCCCCCTGACTAGCCCGGAGACCCAGTACTTC; cdr3_aa: CASSPLTSPETQYF
d_call: TRBD2; j_call: TRBJ2-5; v_call: TRBV7-2; clone_size: NA; cdr3_nt: TGTGCCAGCAGCTTAGGCCCACTAGCGGTGCACACCCAGTACTTC; cdr3_aa: CASSLGPLAVHTQYF
d_call: NA; j_call: TRBJ1-1; v_call: TRBV4-1; clone_size: NA; cdr3_nt: TGCGCCAGCAGCCAAGATCGGGGGCTGAACACTGAAGCTTTCTTT; cdr3_aa: CASSQDRGLNTEAFF
d_call: NA; j_call: TRBJ1-1; v_call: TRBV7-8; clone_size: NA; cdr3_nt: TGTGCCAGCAGCTTAGAACCGCCCGGCGCTGAAGCTTTCTTT; cdr3_aa: CASSLEPPGAEAFF
d_call: NA; j_call: TRBJ2-7; v_call: TRBV10-3; clone_size: few; cdr3_nt: TGTGCCATCAGTGAGGGGACGGTCGAGCAGTACTTC; cdr3_aa: CAISEGTVEQYF
d_call: NA; j_call: TRBJ2-2; v_call: TRBV7-6; clone_size: NA; cdr3_nt: TGTGCCAGCAGCCGGGGACGTACGAACACCGGGGAGCTGTTTTTT; cdr3_aa: CASSRGRTNTGELFF
d_call: TRBD1; j_call: TRBJ2-7; v_call: TRBV4-1; clone_size: NA; cdr3_nt: TGCGCCAGCAGCCACGGGACAGGGGGCGTCTACGAGCAGTACTTC; cdr3_aa: CASSHGTGGVYEQYF
d_call: NA; j_call: TRBJ1-1; v_call: TRBV13; clone_size: NA; cdr3_nt: TGTGCCAGCAGTTTCGGTTGGAACACTGAAGCTTTCTTT; cdr3_aa: CASSFGWNTEAFF
d_call: NA; j_call: TRBJ2-2; v_call: TRBV9; clone_size: NA; cdr3_nt: TGTGCCAGCAGCGCGGCCACAGGGTTCACCGGGGAGCTGTTTTTT; cdr3_aa: CASSAATGFTGELFF
d_call: TRBD2; j_call: TRBJ2-1; v_call: TRBV5-4; clone_size: NA; cdr3_nt: TGTGCCAGCAGCGGGTCGACTAGCGGGAGTTTGGATGAGCAGTTCTTC; cdr3_aa: CASSGSTSGSLDEQFF
d_call: NA; j_call: TRBJ1-2; v_call: TRBV27; clone_size: NA; cdr3_nt: TGTGCCAGCAGTTTTCAGGGTGCGGGCTACACCTTC; cdr3_aa: CASSFQGAGYTF
d_call: NA; j_call: TRBJ2-5; v_call: TRBV15; clone_size: NA; cdr3_nt: TGTGCCACCAGGCAAACAGGGCCCCAAGAGACCCAGTACTTC; cdr3_aa: CATRQTGPQETQYF
d_call: NA; j_call: TRBJ1-6; v_call: TRBV15; clone_size: NA; cdr3_nt: TGTGCCACCAGCCGAGAAAGGGATAATTCACCCCTCCACTTT; cdr3_aa: CATSRERDNSPLHF
d_call: NA; j_call: TRBJ1-5; v_call: TRBV27; clone_size: NA; cdr3_nt: TGTGCCACGCGGTTAACCGCACCCGCTAACAATCAGCCCCAGCATTTT; cdr3_aa: CATRLTAPANNQPQHF
d_call: NA; j_call: TRBJ1-1; v_call: TRBV28; clone_size: NA; cdr3_nt: TGTGCCAGCAGTTTTCGGGGAATTACCACTGAAGCTTTCTTT; cdr3_aa: CASSFRGITTEAFF
d_call: NA; j_call: TRBJ2-1; v_call: TRBV7-2; clone_size: NA; cdr3_nt: TGTGCCAGCAGCTTAGGGGCCGGGCGGTCAAATGAGCAGTTCTTC; cdr3_aa: CASSLGAGRSNEQFF
d_call: NA; j_call: TRBJ1-5; v_call: TRBV6-2/TRBV6-3; clone_size: NA; cdr3_nt: TGTGCCAGCAGTTACTCAGTACCAACGGGAGCCAGGGGAGTTTATAGCAATCAGCCCCAGCATTTT; cdr3_aa: CASSYSVPTGARGVYSNQPQHF